This T cell receptor beta chain originates from a study of control samples from healthy donors and cancer patients. This table comes from immunoSEQ multiplex PCR, and its TCRdb copy is limited to in-frame clones, with some not included. Here the sample spans fewer than 150,000 clones, over 75% being singletons. V was shortened by 8 bases and J by 2 bases, with 12 bases between the two germline ends. CDR3 size: 13 residues. Germline V gene lookup returns CDR1 SEHNR and CDR2 FQNEAQ (reference sequence). The sequence derives from a man aged 18-30 years in good health. The sample consisted of blood. The genes are TRBV7-9 and TRBJ1-2; tentative D call: TRBD1 (6 bases). The CDR3 nucleotides are TGTGCCAGCTCAAGGGGGGACAACTATGGCTACACCTTC. It yields the protein CASSRGDNYGYTF.